This T cell receptor beta chain emerged from a study of T cells after yellow fever vaccination. Study results and limitations: CD4 and CD8 compartments shared a small share of clonotypes, likely from convergent recombination.

Notes on this clonotype: No antigen is known for it.

The CDR3 has 15 amino acids. Germline CDR1 SNHLY, CDR2 FYNNEI. Trimming removed 6 bases from V and 7 bases from J; junction bases left unmatched: 8. Researchers made TCR cDNA using 5'RACE template switching, and this step added a universal primer site and UMIs. TCRdb redid the calling of the 5' RACE reads with MiXCR, one entry per CDR3 protein. The table records about 340,000 distinct CDR3 sequences, under 15% of them present only once. This rearrangement joins TRBV2 to TRBJ2-2; 10 bases line up with TRBD1. The material sequenced was CD4+ T cells sorted from PBMCs, taken 15 days after the yellow fever booster vaccination. The sequence was obtained from a man aged 18-30 years who received the YFV17D yellow fever vaccine. The CDR3 reads CASRERQGAFGELFF. The CDR3 DNA is TGTGCCAGCAGGGAAAGACAGGGGGCTTTCGGGGAGCTGTTTTTT.